A selection of T cell receptor beta chains follows, all from one sample in a study of OX40 agonist ivuxolimab in advanced cancers. Method: immunoSEQ multiplex PCR; TCRdb's copy keeps in-frame clones and lacks some. The data show 73,000 or so clones, roughly 86% seen once. This specimen was CD4+ or CD8+ T cells sorted from blood, taken in a trial of the OX40 agonist ivuxolimab. These receptors originate from an adult with an advanced solid tumor such as melanoma, head and neck, liver or kidney cancer. CDR3s include the opening cysteine and the closing phenylalanine or tryptophan. The D gene is left open where the match is weak. Clone size is given for some rows only: seen once, a few or many times, or a class if the clone is expanded.

clone_size cdr3_length d_call j_call v_call cdr3_nt cdr3_aa
- 14 - TRBJ2-2 TRBV6-6 TGTGCCAGCAGGCGAGGTACGAACACCGGGGAGCTGTTTTTT CASRRGTNTGELFF
- 17 TRBD1 TRBJ2-7 TRBV14 TGTGCCAGCAGCCAAGGCTTTAAATTGACAGGGTCCTACGAGCAGTACTTC CASSQGFKLTGSYEQYF
- 10 - TRBJ1-4 TRBV20-1 TGCAGTGCTAGGAATGAAAAACTGTTTTTT CSARNEKLFF
- 15 - TRBJ2-3 TRBV2 TGTGCCAGCAGTTATGACAGGCCCCGGGGAGATACGCAGTATTTT CASSYDRPRGDTQYF
- 15 - TRBJ2-2 TRBV27 TGTGCCAGCAGTATCAACAGGGTGGACACCGGGGAGCTGTTTTTT CASSINRVDTGELFF
- 15 TRBD2 TRBJ2-1 TRBV19 TGTGCCAGTAGTCTGGGACTAGCGGGAGGGGATGAGCAGTTCTTC CASSLGLAGGDEQFF
- 14 TRBD1 TRBJ1-1 TRBV18 TGTGCCAGCTCACTAGGACAGGGGGCCACTGAAGCTTTCTTT CASSLGQGATEAFF
few 11 - TRBJ1-1 TRBV6-1 TGTGCAAGCAACGGGGGAACGGAAGCTTTCTTT CASNGGTEAFF
- 14 - TRBJ1-3 TRBV6-5 TGTGCCAGCAGTTACCAGGGTTCTGGAAACACCATATATTTT CASSYQGSGNTIYF
once 14 - TRBJ2-1 TRBV14 TGTGCCAGCAGCCAAGCGGCGGGCCGAAATGAGCAGTTCTTC CASSQAAGRNEQFF
- 14 - TRBJ1-1 TRBV6-5 TGTGCCAGCAGTTTAGACGGGATGAACACTGAAGCTTTCTTT CASSLDGMNTEAFF
- 13 - TRBJ1-1 TRBV2 TGTGCCAGCAGCCTGGGGGGATCGCCTGAAGCTTTCTTT CASSLGGSPEAFF
once 20 - TRBJ2-6 TRBV7-6 TGTGCCAGCAGCCAAGCTTTAGGAAGGCAAGACCTCTCTGGGGCCAACGTCCTGACTTTC CASSQALGRQDLSGANVLTF
- 16 - TRBJ2-3 TRBV5-5 TGTGCCAGCAGCCCGGGGGTGGGCGCATACACAGATACGCAGTATTTT CASSPGVGAYTDTQYF
- 15 TRBD1 TRBJ2-7 TRBV5-1 TGCGCCAGCAGCACTGTAGGGACAGGGGGCTACGAGCAGTACTTC CASSTVGTGGYEQYF
once 15 TRBD2 TRBJ2-7 TRBV9 TGTGCCAGCAGCGTAGAGGCTAGCGGGGGTTCGGAGCAGTACTTC CASSVEASGGSEQYF
- 13 - TRBJ1-5 TRBV2 TGTGCCAGCAGGAGACAGAACAATCAGCCCCAGCATTTT CASRRQNNQPQHF
- 15 TRBD2 TRBJ2-1 TRBV9 TGTGCCAGCAGCGTAGACCACGGGAGGGGCAATGAGCAGTTCTTC CASSVDHGRGNEQFF
- 15 TRBD1 TRBJ1-3 TRBV15 TGTGCCACCAGCAGGGACAGGGGGCCTGGAAACACCATATATTTT CATSRDRGPGNTIYF
- 13 - TRBJ2-5 TRBV19 TGTGCCAGTAGTATGAGAGGAAAAGAGACCCAGTACTTC CASSMRGKETQYF
- 15 TRBD1 TRBJ1-1 TRBV7-3 TGTGCCAGCAGCCCACAGGGGTCAGTGAACACTGAAGCTTTCTTT CASSPQGSVNTEAFF
once 13 TRBD1 TRBJ2-5 TRBV10-3 TGTGCCATCAGCCGGGACAGCGAGGAGACCCAGTACTTC CAISRDSEETQYF
- 13 - TRBJ1-2 TRBV19 TGTGCCAGTAGTAAAGCGGGGGGCTATGGCTACACCTTC CASSKAGGYGYTF
- 14 - TRBJ2-7 TRBV7-2 TGTGCCAGCAGTCCGACGCTAGCCAAGCGCGAGCAGTACTTC CASSPTLAKREQYF
- 15 TRBD2 TRBJ2-5 TRBV19 TGTGCCAGTAGTATAGATAGCGGGAGCGGGGAGACCCAGTACTTC CASSIDSGSGETQYF
- 11 - TRBJ1-2 TRBV10-3 TGTGCCATCATGCAGGGCTATGGCTACACCTTC CAIMQGYGYTF
- 11 - TRBJ2-3 TRBV10-1 TGCGCCAGCTCCAGTAAAGATACGCAGTATTTT CASSSKDTQYF
- 15 TRBD2 TRBJ2-1 TRBV7-2 TGTGCCAGCAGCTCGCGACTAGCGGGGCTCAATGAGCAGTTCTTC CASSSRLAGLNEQFF
once 17 TRBD1 TRBJ2-5 TRBV10-2 TGCGCCAGCAGTGAGCGACCCGGGACAGCCATAAGTAAGACCCAGTACTTC CASSERPGTAISKTQYF
- 15 TRBD1 TRBJ1-1 TRBV19 TGTGCCAGTAGTACCCGGGGACAGGGAAACACTGAAGCTTTCTTT CASSTRGQGNTEAFF
once 12 - TRBJ2-7 TRBV30 TGTGCCTGGATGCGGGGCTCCTACGAGCAGTACTTC CAWMRGSYEQYF
- 13 - TRBJ1-1 TRBV19 TGTGCCAGTAAGCTTGTGGGGAACACTGAAGCTTTCTTT CASKLVGNTEAFF
- 15 - TRBJ2-7 TRBV5-6 TGTGCCAGCAGCTTGGGGGGAGTGGGTTTCTACGAGCAGTACTTC CASSLGGVGFYEQYF
- 13 TRBD1 TRBJ1-1 TRBV28 TGTGCCAGCAGTCCCCCGGGACAGGGGAGGGCTTTCTTT CASSPPGQGRAFF
- 15 TRBD1 TRBJ1-1 TRBV5-4 TGTGCCAGCAGCTTGGGTGGGACAGGGAACACTGAAGCTTTCTTT CASSLGGTGNTEAFF
- 16 - TRBJ1-3 TRBV9 TGTGCCAGCAGCTCCTCATCCCAGGGGTCTGGAAACACCATATATTTT CASSSSSQGSGNTIYF
- 15 - TRBJ2-1 TRBV5-1 TGCGCCAGCAGCCCAGGGATTCCCCTTGGGAATGAGCAGTTCTTC CASSPGIPLGNEQFF
- 15 - TRBJ1-5 TRBV2 TGTGCCAGCAGTCTACAGCGAGGAGGCAATCAGCCCCAGCATTTT CASSLQRGGNQPQHF
- 15 TRBD1 TRBJ1-2 TRBV2 TGTGCCAGCAGTTACACCGGGACAGGGATCTATGGCTACACCTTC CASSYTGTGIYGYTF
- 17 TRBD2 TRBJ2-3 TRBV30 TGTGCCTGGAATACCCGAGGTAGCGGGGGGCCTACAGATACGCAGTATTTT CAWNTRGSGGPTDTQYF
- 14 TRBD1 TRBJ1-5 TRBV25-1 TGTGCCAGCAGGGGGACAGGGCACAATCAGCCCCAGCATTTT CASRGTGHNQPQHF